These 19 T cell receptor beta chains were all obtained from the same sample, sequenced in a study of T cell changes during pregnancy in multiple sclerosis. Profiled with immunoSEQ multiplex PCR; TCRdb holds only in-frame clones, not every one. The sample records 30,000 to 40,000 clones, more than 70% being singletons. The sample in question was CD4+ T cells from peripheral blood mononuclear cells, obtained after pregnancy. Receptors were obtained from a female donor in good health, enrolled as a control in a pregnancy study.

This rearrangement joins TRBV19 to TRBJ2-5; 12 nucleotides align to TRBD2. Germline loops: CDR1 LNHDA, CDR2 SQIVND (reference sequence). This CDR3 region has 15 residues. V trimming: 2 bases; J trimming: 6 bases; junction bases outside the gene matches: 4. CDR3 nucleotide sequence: TGTGCCAGTAGTATAACTAGCGGGAGGCCTCAGACCCAGTACTTC. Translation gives CASSITSGRPQTQYF.

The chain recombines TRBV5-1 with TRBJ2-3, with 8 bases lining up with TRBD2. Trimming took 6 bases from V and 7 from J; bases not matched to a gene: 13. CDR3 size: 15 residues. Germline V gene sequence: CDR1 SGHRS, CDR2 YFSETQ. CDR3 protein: CASNPGGVQPNTQYF. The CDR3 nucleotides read TGCGCCAGCAACCCCGGGGGGGTCCAGCCCAATACGCAGTATTTT.

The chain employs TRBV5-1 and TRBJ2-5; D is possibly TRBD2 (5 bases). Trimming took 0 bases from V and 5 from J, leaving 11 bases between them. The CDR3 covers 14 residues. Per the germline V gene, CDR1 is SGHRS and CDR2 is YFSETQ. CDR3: CASSLDEGGETQYF. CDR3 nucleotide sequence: TGCGCCAGCAGCTTGGATGAGGGCGGGGAGACCCAGTACTTC.

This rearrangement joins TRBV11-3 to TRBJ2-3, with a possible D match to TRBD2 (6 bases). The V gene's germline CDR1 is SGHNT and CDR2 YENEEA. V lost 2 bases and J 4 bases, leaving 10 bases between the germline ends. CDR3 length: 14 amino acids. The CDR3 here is CASSLTGAADTQYF. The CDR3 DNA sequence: TGTGCCAGCAGCTTAACGGGAGCAGCAGATACGCAGTATTTT.

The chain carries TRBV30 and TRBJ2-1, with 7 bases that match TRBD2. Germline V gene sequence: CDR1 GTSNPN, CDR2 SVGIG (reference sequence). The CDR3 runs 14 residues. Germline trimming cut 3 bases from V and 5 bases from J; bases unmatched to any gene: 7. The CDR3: CAWRASGINNEQFF. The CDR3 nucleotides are TGTGCCTGGAGAGCTAGCGGAATAAACAATGAGCAGTTCTTC.

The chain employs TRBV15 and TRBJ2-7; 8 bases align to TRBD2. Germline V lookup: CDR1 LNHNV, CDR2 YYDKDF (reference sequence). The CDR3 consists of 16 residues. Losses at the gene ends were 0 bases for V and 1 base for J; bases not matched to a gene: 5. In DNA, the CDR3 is TGTGCCACCAGCAGAGATCCTAGCGGGCTTTCCTACGAGCAGTACTTC. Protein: CATSRDPSGLSYEQYF.

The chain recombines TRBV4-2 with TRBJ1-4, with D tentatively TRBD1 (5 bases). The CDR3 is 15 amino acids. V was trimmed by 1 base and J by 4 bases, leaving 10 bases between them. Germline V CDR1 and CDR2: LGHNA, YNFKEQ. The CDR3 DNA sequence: TGTGCCAGCAGCCAAGTGGGGCCTCGTAATGAAAAACTGTTTTTT. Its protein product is CASSQVGPRNEKLFF.

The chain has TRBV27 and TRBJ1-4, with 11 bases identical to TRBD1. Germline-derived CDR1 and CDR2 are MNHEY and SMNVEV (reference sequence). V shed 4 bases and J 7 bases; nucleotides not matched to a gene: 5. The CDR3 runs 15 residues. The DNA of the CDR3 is TGTGCCAGCAGTTGGACAGGGGGCAGGGGTGAAAAACTGTTTTTT. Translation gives CASSWTGGRGEKLFF. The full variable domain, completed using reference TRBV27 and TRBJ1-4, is EAQVTQNPRYLITVTGKKLTVTCSQNMNHEYMSWYRQDPGLGLRQIYYSMNVEVTDKGDVPEGYKVSRKEKRNFPLILESPSPNQTSLYFCASSWTGGRGEKLFFGSGTQLSVL.

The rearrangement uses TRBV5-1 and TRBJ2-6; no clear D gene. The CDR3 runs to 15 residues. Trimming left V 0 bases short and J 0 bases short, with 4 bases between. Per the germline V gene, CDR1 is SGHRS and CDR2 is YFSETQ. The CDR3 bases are TGCGCCAGCAGCTTGGGCGACTCTGGGGCCAACGTCCTGACTTTC. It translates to CASSLGDSGANVLTF.

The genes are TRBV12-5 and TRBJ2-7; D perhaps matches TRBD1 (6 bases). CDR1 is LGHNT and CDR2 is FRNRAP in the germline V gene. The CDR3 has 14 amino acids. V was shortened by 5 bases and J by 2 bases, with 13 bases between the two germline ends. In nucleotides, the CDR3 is TGTGCTAGTGGTATTGGGCAGGGGACCTACGAGCAGTACTTC. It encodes CASGIGQGTYEQYF.

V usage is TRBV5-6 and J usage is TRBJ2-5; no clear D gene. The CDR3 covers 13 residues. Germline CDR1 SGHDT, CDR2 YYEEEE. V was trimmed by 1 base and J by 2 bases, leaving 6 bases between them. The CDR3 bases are TGTGCCAGCAGCTTGATATATCAAGAGACCCAGTACTTC. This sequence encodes CASSLIYQETQYF.

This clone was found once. CDR3 sequence reads: CASSLSSGRAANIQYF. The DNA of the CDR3 is TGTGCCAGCAGCTTGTCTAGCGGGAGGGCCGCAAACATTCAGTACTTC. V and J are TRBV5-4 and TRBJ2-4, with 12 bases fitting TRBD2. Germline values: CDR1 SGHNT, CDR2 YYREEE (reference sequence). This CDR3 contains 16 residues. Trimming cost V 1 base and J 6 bases; bases outside gene matches: 5.

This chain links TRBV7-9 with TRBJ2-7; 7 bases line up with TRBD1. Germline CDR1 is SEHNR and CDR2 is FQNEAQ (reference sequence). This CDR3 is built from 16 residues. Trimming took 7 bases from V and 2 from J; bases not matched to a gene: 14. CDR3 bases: TGTGCCAGCACGGATATCCTGGGACAGAGTACCTACGAGCAGTACTTC. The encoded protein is CASTDILGQSTYEQYF.

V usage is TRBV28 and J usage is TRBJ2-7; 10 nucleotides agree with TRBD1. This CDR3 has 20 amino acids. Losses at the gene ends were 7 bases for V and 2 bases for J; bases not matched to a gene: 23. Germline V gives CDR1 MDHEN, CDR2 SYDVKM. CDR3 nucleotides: TGTGCCAGCACCCATCCCCGGGACAGGGGAAGCTACCTACGGGCCTACGAGCAGTACTTC. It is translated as CASTHPRDRGSYLRAYEQYF.

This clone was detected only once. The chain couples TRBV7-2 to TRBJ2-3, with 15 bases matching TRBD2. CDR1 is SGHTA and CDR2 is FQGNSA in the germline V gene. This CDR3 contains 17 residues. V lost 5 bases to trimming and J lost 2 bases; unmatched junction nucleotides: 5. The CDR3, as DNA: TGTGCCAGCAGCACACGGACTAGCGGGGGGGCCACAGATACGCAGTATTTT. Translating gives CASSTRTSGGATDTQYF.

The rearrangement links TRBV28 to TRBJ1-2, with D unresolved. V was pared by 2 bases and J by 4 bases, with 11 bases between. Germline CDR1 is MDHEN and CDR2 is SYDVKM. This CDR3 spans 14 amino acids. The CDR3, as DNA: TGTGCCAGCAGTTTAGGGCAGAGAAGCTATGGCTACACCTTC. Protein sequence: CASSLGQRSYGYTF.

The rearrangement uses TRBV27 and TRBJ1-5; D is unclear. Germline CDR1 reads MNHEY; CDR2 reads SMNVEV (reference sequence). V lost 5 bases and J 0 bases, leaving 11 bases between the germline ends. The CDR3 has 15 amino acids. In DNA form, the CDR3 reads TGTGCCAGCAGTCAGCGGGCCTATAGCAATCAGCCCCAGCATTTT. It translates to CASSQRAYSNQPQHF.

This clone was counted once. This chain's CDR3 is CASSLGQNTEAFF. The CDR3 nucleotides are TGTGCCAGCAGCTTAGGACAGAACACTGAAGCTTTCTTT. The chain carries TRBV7-6 and TRBJ1-1, with D hard to call. Germline CDR1 is SGHVS and CDR2 is FNYEAQ. The CDR3 consists of 13 residues. Trimming left V 1 base short and J 1 base short, with 4 bases between.

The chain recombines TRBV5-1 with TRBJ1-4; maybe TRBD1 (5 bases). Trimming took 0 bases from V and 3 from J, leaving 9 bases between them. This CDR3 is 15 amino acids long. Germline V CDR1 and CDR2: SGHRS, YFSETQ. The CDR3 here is CASSLEGNANEKLFF. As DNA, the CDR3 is TGCGCCAGCAGCTTGGAGGGGAACGCTAATGAAAAACTGTTTTTT.